Following are 30 T cell receptor beta chains from one sample sequenced in a study of OX40 agonist ivuxolimab in advanced cancers. Profiling relied on immunoSEQ multiplex PCR, and the TCRdb table lists in-frame clones only, not all of them. This table has under 35,000 clones, approximately 90% appearing once. This material consisted of CD4+ or CD8+ T cells sorted from blood, taken in a trial of the OX40 agonist ivuxolimab. The receptors were sampled from an adult with an advanced solid tumor such as melanoma, head and neck, liver or kidney cancer.

The gene calls are TRBV27 and TRBJ2-1; tentative D call: TRBD2 (5 bases). CDR3 length: 15 amino acids. V was cut by 8 bases and J by 5 bases, with 19 bases left in between. Germline CDR1 MNHEY, CDR2 SMNVEV (reference sequence). The CDR3 reads CASQAAVPTNNEQFF. Here the CDR3 DNA reads TGTGCCAGCCAAGCGGCAGTACCTACGAACAATGAGCAGTTCTTC.

A single count supports this clone. This chain joins TRBV11-1 and TRBJ2-1, with D perhaps being TRBD1 or TRBD2 (5 bases each). V lost 4 bases and J 8 bases, leaving 15 bases between the germline ends. The length of the CDR3 is 14 residues. Germline V lookup: CDR1 SGHAT, CDR2 FQDESV (reference sequence). For the CDR3, the DNA is TGTGCCAGCAGCTATGGTAGCGAGGGGTATGAGCAGTTCTTC. Amino acid sequence: CASSYGSEGYEQFF.

CDR3 bases: TGTGCCAGCAGCCCAGTAGCGGGAGACACGTACGAGCAGTACTTC. Translating it yields CASSPVAGDTYEQYF. J is TRBJ2-7 and V is TRBV7-2; TRBD2 aligns across 9 bases. V was pared by 5 bases and J by 4 bases, with 9 bases of the junction left unmatched. In germline, CDR1 is SGHTA, CDR2 FQGNSA. This CDR3 is 15 amino acids long.

The chain combines TRBV9 with TRBJ2-7, with unresolved D. The CDR3 has 13 amino acids. V lost 0 bases, J lost 3 bases, and 7 bases lay in between. The germline gives CDR1 SGDLS, CDR2 YYNGEE. DNA of the CDR3: TGTGCCAGCAGCGTAGGGATGGACTACGAGCAGTACTTC. Its translation is CASSVGMDYEQYF.

J is TRBJ1-2 and V is TRBV5-1; no clear D. CDR3 length equals 12 residues. Germline V gene lookup returns CDR1 SGHRS and CDR2 YFSETQ. The V end was cut by 0 bases, the J end by 7 bases, with 7 bases between. In DNA, the CDR3 is TGCGCCAGCAGCTTGGGAAGCAGTGGCTACACCTTC. Amino acid sequence: CASSLGSSGYTF.

This chain uses TRBV5-1 with TRBJ2-1; D call uncertain. Germline V CDR1 and CDR2: SGHRS, YFSETQ. The CDR3 is 13 residues long. Trimming stripped 0 bases from V and 6 bases from J, with 7 bases between. The CDR3 here is CASSLDPPNEQFF. DNA for the CDR3: TGCGCCAGCAGCTTGGACCCTCCCAATGAGCAGTTCTTC.

This rearrangement joins TRBV4-3 to TRBJ2-3, with D perhaps matching TRBD2 (5 bases). V was shortened by 3 bases and J by 4 bases, with 17 bases between the two germline ends. The CDR3 totals 16 residues. Germline V gene lookup returns CDR1 LGHNA and CDR2 YSLEER. CDR3 in amino acids: CASSHSQREPPDTQYF. The CDR3 nucleotides read TGCGCCAGCAGCCACTCCCAGAGGGAACCCCCAGATACGCAGTATTTT.

CDR3 residues: CASSYGVQGAPGYTF. The CDR3 DNA sequence: TGTGCCAGCAGTTACGGCGTACAGGGGGCGCCTGGCTACACCTTC. The chain couples TRBV6-5 to TRBJ1-2; 9 bases are shared with TRBD1. Germline V CDR1 and CDR2: MNHEY, SVGAGI. With V trimmed by 2 bases and J by 7 bases, 8 bases remained unmatched. CDR3 length: 15 amino acids.

This sequence joins TRBV7-9 and TRBJ1-1; TRBD1 aligns across 8 bases. This CDR3 has 14 amino acids. In germline, CDR1 is SEHNR, CDR2 FQNEAQ (reference sequence). The V and J ends lost 3 bases and 8 bases, in that order; junction bases with no gene match: 8. The CDR3, as DNA: TGTGCCAGCAGCTTTTATGACAGGGGTGACGAAGCTTTCTTT. Translating it yields CASSFYDRGDEAFF.

This chain joins TRBV7-9 and TRBJ2-6; D could derive from TRBD1 or TRBD2 (5 bases each). Trimming pared 6 bases from V and 1 base from J, leaving 19 bases between. There are 18 residues in the CDR3. Germline-derived CDR1 and CDR2 are SEHNR and FQNEAQ (reference sequence). The CDR3 region has the DNA TGTGCCAGCAGTTCGACGATGGGGGTACGGTCTGGGGCCAACGTCCTGACTTTC. It yields the protein CASSSTMGVRSGANVLTF.

The V call is TRBV11-2, the J call TRBJ2-5, with D perhaps matching TRBD1 (5 bases). V was clipped by 9 bases and J by 5 bases, with 22 bases between them. The germline V gene encodes CDR1 SGHAT and CDR2 FQNNGV. CDR3 length: 15 amino acids. Here the CDR3 reads CASQGEDIGKETQYF. CDR3 DNA: TGTGCCAGTCAGGGCGAGGACATCGGAAAGGAGACCCAGTACTTC.

The chain recombines TRBV6-5 with TRBJ1-5, with TRBD1 matching over 7 bases. V shed 6 bases, J shed 2 bases, and the junction held 4 bases outside the gene matches. Germline V gene data show CDR1 as MNHEY and CDR2 as SVGAGI. This CDR3 spans 14 amino acids. The CDR3 region is CASRVGQGNQPQHF. The DNA of the CDR3 is TGTGCCAGCAGGGTTGGACAGGGCAATCAGCCCCAGCATTTT.

This chain connects TRBV7-8 to TRBJ2-7, with 8 positions matching TRBD2. This CDR3 region has 15 residues. The V gene end was trimmed by 1 base and the J gene end by 3 bases; junction bases not matched to a gene: 5. Looked up from germline, CDR1 is SGHVS and CDR2 is FQNEAQ. The CDR3 spells CASSLVPGLVYEQYF. The CDR3 DNA sequence: TGTGCCAGCAGCTTAGTCCCGGGACTAGTCTACGAGCAGTACTTC.

The chain recombines TRBV10-3 with TRBJ2-1; 8 positions agree with TRBD1. Looked up from germline, CDR1 is ENHRY and CDR2 is SYGVKD. With V trimmed by 3 bases and J by 7 bases, 5 bases remained unmatched. The CDR3 totals 14 residues. Here the CDR3 DNA reads TGTGCCATCAGTGATGGGACAGGAGAAAATGAGCAGTTCTTC. This codes for CAISDGTGENEQFF.

V usage is TRBV19 and J usage is TRBJ1-1; perhaps TRBD1 as D (5 bases). This CDR3 spans 14 amino acids. The germline gives CDR1 LNHDA, CDR2 SQIVND (reference sequence). V lost 3 bases, J lost 0 bases, and 8 bases lay in between. For the CDR3, the DNA is TGTGCCAGTAGTATGAAGGGGCTGAACACTGAAGCTTTCTTT. Protein product: CASSMKGLNTEAFF.

The chain has TRBV27 and TRBJ2-7; 9 positions agree with TRBD1. V shed 8 bases, J shed 3 bases, and the junction held 2 bases outside the gene matches. Germline values: CDR1 MNHEY, CDR2 SMNVEV (reference sequence). This CDR3 spans 12 amino acids. The CDR3 reads CASRQGVYEQYF. The CDR3 DNA is TGTGCCAGCCGACAGGGGGTCTACGAGCAGTACTTC.

The chain is built from TRBV28 and TRBJ2-7; D assignment may be TRBD1 or TRBD2 (5 bases each). Germline CDR1 MDHEN, CDR2 SYDVKM. The V end lost 6 bases, the J end lost 2 bases, and 20 bases lay between the germline ends. The CDR3 length is 16 residues. In DNA form, the CDR3 reads TGTGCCAGCAGGAAGTCATTCTGGGACGGAGCCTACGAGCAGTACTTC. Its protein product is CASRKSFWDGAYEQYF.

This rearrangement joins TRBV7-2 to TRBJ2-7, with D tentatively TRBD2 (6 bases). The CDR3 length is 14 residues. Trimming left V 5 bases short and J 0 bases short, with 11 bases between. CDR1 is SGHTA, CDR2 FQGNSA, per germline. The DNA for the CDR3 is TGTGCCAGCAGCGTGGGACTGAGCTCCTACGAGCAGTACTTC. This gives the protein CASSVGLSSYEQYF.

This rearrangement joins TRBV7-9 to TRBJ2-3, with D hard to call. CDR1 SEHNR and CDR2 FQNEAQ come from the germline V gene (reference sequence). Trimming shortened V by 5 bases and J by 5 bases, and 8 bases separated the two germline ends. The CDR3 is 12 residues long. The CDR3 here is CASSPRLDTQYF. The CDR3 DNA is TGTGCCAGCAGCCCTCGACTAGATACGCAGTATTTT.

V is TRBV6-6 and J is TRBJ2-3; unclear D gene. This CDR3 is built from 13 residues. V was cut by 5 bases and J by 6 bases, with 12 bases left in between. CDR1 is MNHNY and CDR2 is SVGAGI in the germline V gene (reference sequence). The CDR3 reads CASSRPNEDTQYF. For the CDR3, the DNA is TGTGCCAGCAGTCGCCCAAATGAGGATACGCAGTATTTT.

The sample holds a few counts of this clone. This rearrangement joins TRBV27 to TRBJ1-6; 7 bases align to TRBD1. With 10 bases clipped from V and 10 bases from J, the junction kept 13 bases outside the gene matches. The CDR3 contains 14 residues. The germline gives CDR1 MNHEY, CDR2 SMNVEV (reference sequence). The chain's CDR3 is CATARQGTGSPLHF. The CDR3, as DNA: TGTGCCACGGCTAGACAGGGTACGGGATCACCCCTCCACTTT.

This clone has a single count. The CDR3 is CASSQGDREAFF. The CDR3 region has the DNA TGCGCCAGCAGCCAAGGGGACCGGGAAGCTTTCTTT. V is TRBV4-3 and J is TRBJ1-1, with D maybe TRBD1 (5 bases). The CDR3 is made up of 12 amino acids. CDR1 is LGHNA and CDR2 is YSLEER in the germline V gene. V lost 1 base and J 8 bases, leaving 8 bases between the germline ends.

The chain recombines TRBV27 with TRBJ2-3; TRBD2 agrees at 14 bases. V shed 7 bases, J shed 5 bases, and the junction held 17 bases outside the gene matches. The CDR3 sequence is 19 residues long. Germline loops: CDR1 MNHEY, CDR2 SMNVEV (reference sequence). CDR3 bases: TGTGCCAGCACTCCCGGGACAGGGACTAGCGGGAGTTCTGTAGATACGCAGTATTTT. This gives the protein CASTPGTGTSGSSVDTQYF.

The chain combines TRBV29-1 with TRBJ2-7; D possibly corresponds to TRBD2 (5 bases). This CDR3 contains 13 residues. CDR1 and CDR2 (germline): SQVTM, ANQGSEA. Trimming left V 2 bases short and J 2 bases short, with 10 bases between. CDR3 DNA sequence: TGCAGCGTTGAAACGGACTCGACCTACGAGCAGTACTTC. It translates to CSVETDSTYEQYF.

V gene TRBV5-8 combines with J gene TRBJ2-3, with a weak D call TRBD2 (6 bases). The CDR3 totals 17 residues. The V and J ends lost 3 bases and 7 bases respectively, with 24 bases between them. The germline V gene encodes CDR1 SGHTS and CDR2 YDEGEE. The CDR3 sequence: CASSSPFGGVSSNTQYF. As DNA, the CDR3 is TGTGCCAGCAGCTCGCCGTTCGGGGGAGTGTCGTCAAATACGCAGTATTTT.

The V and J genes are TRBV13 and TRBJ2-2; D might be TRBD2 (5 bases). V was pared by 0 bases and J by 5 bases, with 19 bases between. CDR3 length equals 18 residues. CDR1 is PRHDT and CDR2 is FYEKMQ in the germline V gene (reference sequence). This CDR3 reads CASSLGPQDFLVTGELFF. Written as DNA, the CDR3 is TGTGCCAGCAGCTTAGGCCCTCAGGACTTCCTGGTTACCGGGGAGCTGTTTTTT.

This clone was seen once. The rearrangement links TRBV27 to TRBJ2-1; 9 nucleotides line up with TRBD2. With V trimmed by 5 bases and J by 5 bases, 7 bases remained unmatched. Germline-derived CDR1 and CDR2 are MNHEY and SMNVEV (reference sequence). The CDR3 covers 15 residues. The CDR3 protein is CASSPRLAADNEQFF. DNA of the CDR3: TGTGCCAGCAGTCCTCGACTAGCGGCGGACAATGAGCAGTTCTTC.

The chain joins TRBV27 to TRBJ2-7; no reliable D call. Germline CDR1 reads MNHEY; CDR2 reads SMNVEV (reference sequence). Trimming cost V 3 bases and J 3 bases, with 9 bases left between them. This CDR3 comprises 13 residues. The CDR3 DNA follows: TGTGCCAGCAGTTTTGCGGTCGTCTACGAGCAGTACTTC. This gives the protein CASSFAVVYEQYF.

This chain connects TRBV7-3 to TRBJ2-4; maybe TRBD1 (6 bases). The ends were cut back, 0 bases at V and 2 bases at J, with 14 bases in the middle. CDR1 and CDR2 (germline): SGHTA, FQGTGA. The CDR3 runs 17 residues. The CDR3 protein is CASSLTGGGWTKNIQYF. The CDR3 DNA reads as TGTGCCAGCAGCTTAACTGGTGGGGGCTGGACCAAAAACATTCAGTACTTC.

J is TRBJ2-7 and V is TRBV18; TRBD1 matches 9 bases. The CDR3 covers 13 residues. V was clipped by 5 bases and J by 6 bases; unmatched bases: 5. Looked up from germline, CDR1 is KGHSH and CDR2 is LQKENI. CDR3 sequence reads: CASSTGTGSEQYF. In DNA form, the CDR3 reads TGTGCCAGCTCAACCGGGACAGGGAGCGAGCAGTACTTC.